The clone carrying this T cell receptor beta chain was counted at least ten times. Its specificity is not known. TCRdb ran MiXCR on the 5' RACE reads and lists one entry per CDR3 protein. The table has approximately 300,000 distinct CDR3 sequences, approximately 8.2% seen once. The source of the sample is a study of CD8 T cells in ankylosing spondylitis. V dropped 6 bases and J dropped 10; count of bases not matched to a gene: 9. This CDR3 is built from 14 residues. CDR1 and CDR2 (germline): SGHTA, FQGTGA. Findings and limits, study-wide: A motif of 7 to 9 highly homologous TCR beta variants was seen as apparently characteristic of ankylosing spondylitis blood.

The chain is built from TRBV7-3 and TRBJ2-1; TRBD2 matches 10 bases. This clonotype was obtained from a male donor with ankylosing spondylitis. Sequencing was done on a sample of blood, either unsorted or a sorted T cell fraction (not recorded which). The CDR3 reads CASSLLTTSGEQFF. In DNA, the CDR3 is TGTGCCAGCAGTTTGCTAACGACTAGCGGGGAGCAGTTCTTC.